Listed here is a single T cell receptor beta chain. The antigen is unknown. This entry belongs to a study of cytomegalovirus exposure and HLA in healthy donors. Study-level results: Analysis was carried out at a later point, and it linked a missense DCLRE1C variant to TCR beta V- and J-gene trimming. Presence/absence analyses treated sequencing depth as roughly uniform across donors. According to reports, the classifier identified cytomegalovirus status with high specificity and sensitivity. A later analysis, which compared TCR beta chains of equal frequency, found the HLA-associated ones more clonally expanded.

The CDR3 has 15 residues. The J segment lost 0 bases and the V segment lost 5 bases, leaving 6 bases of the junction unmatched. Germline V gene data show CDR1 as SGHAT and CDR2 as FQDESV (reference sequence). The PCR made use of 60 Vbeta and 13 Jbeta primers. TCRdb's table, derived via immunoSEQ multiplex PCR, lists solely in-frame clones and lacks some. The sample has fewer than 140,000 clones; approximately 85% are singletons. The gene calls are TRBV11-1 and TRBJ1-2, with 7 bases aligning to TRBD1. The clonotype comes from a man aged 50 to 59 in good health and CMV-seronegative. Input material: PBMCs. As DNA, the CDR3 is TGTGCCAGCAGCCCCCGACAGGGAGCTAACTATGGCTACACCTTC. Its protein is CASSPRQGANYGYTF.